The next 26 T cell receptor beta chains were all read from a single sample in a study of blood T cell repertoires in COVID-19 (dated by TCRdb to 2018 to 2020). Preparation of the library involved the immunoSEQ multiplex PCR assay. Here the immuneACCESS table is served through TCRdb, limited to in-frame sequences with V and J called. Missing clones are a known gap in these copies; in checked studies unresolved V genes cover under half, and the rest lacks a known reason. The sample profile shows 250,000 to 300,000 clones; roughly 80% of them were found once. Clones ranked in the top ten supply about 4.3% of the sample. The specimen sequenced was peripheral blood. Receptors originate from a man aged 60-69 years who had recovered from COVID-19.

This clone was observed a few times. This rearrangement joins TRBV12-3 or TRBV12-4 to TRBJ1-3; D remains unclear. This CDR3 region has 13 residues. Between the trimmed V and J ends, which lost 6 bases and 4 bases, there was a span of 10 bases. The CDR3 DNA follows: TGTGCCAGCAGCCCCTCCCCCGGAAACACCATATATTTT. This gives the protein CASSPSPGNTIYF.

The chain employs TRBV2 and TRBJ1-6; D gene unclear. V shed 3 bases and J shed 14 bases, with 14 bases lying between them. The CDR3 length is 13 residues. CDR1 is SNHLY, CDR2 FYNNEI, per germline. The CDR3 nucleotides read TGTGCCAGCAGTGAGTTCTCCGGGGTCACCCTCCACTTT. Translation gives CASSEFSGVTLHF.

V gene TRBV3-1 (or the pseudogene TRBV3-2) combines with J gene TRBJ2-1, with 7 bases that match TRBD2. The germline CDR1 and CDR2 sequences are LGHDT and YNNKEL (reference sequence). The CDR3 consists of 13 residues. Trimming at V came to 3 bases and at J to 9 bases, leaving 5 bases not matched to a gene. In nucleotides, the CDR3 is TGTGCCAGCAGCCACCCGGGCGGGGGTGAGCAGTTCTTC. This codes for CASSHPGGGEQFF.

V gene TRBV3-1 (or the pseudogene TRBV3-2) combines with J gene TRBJ2-7, with 9 bases matching TRBD1. The CDR3 consists of 14 residues. Germline V lookup: CDR1 LGHDT, CDR2 YNNKEL (reference sequence). The J segment lost 2 bases and the V segment lost 4 bases, leaving 3 bases of the junction unmatched. Written as DNA, the CDR3 is TGTGCCAGCAGCCTACAGGGGGCAACCTACGAGCAGTACTTC. Translating gives CASSLQGATYEQYF.

This clone was detected only once. V is TRBV14 and J is TRBJ2-3; 7 bases are shared with TRBD2. J was trimmed by 1 base and V by 4 bases; bases with no gene match: 11. Per germline, CDR1 SGHDN and CDR2 FVKESK. CDR3 length equals 17 residues. CDR3 nucleotide sequence: TGTGCCAGCAGCCCAAGAAGGTCGGCGGGAGGCACAGATACGCAGTATTTT. Amino acid sequence: CASSPRRSAGGTDTQYF. Full variable domain (rest looked up from reference TRBV14 and TRBJ2-3): EAGVTQFPSHSVIEKGQTVTLRCDPISGHDNLYWYRRVMGKEIKFLLHFVKESKQDESGMPNNRFLAERTGGTYSTLKVQPAELEDSGVYFCASSPRRSAGGTDTQYFGPGTRLTVL.

The V gene is TRBV28, the J gene TRBJ2-7; possibly TRBD2 for D (5 bases). The V gene lost 5 bases and the J gene lost 7 bases, with 9 bases spanning the gap. Germline V CDR1 and CDR2: MDHEN, SYDVKM. The CDR3 sequence is 11 residues long. The CDR3, as DNA: TGTGCCAGCAGTGTAACGGGGGAGCAGTACTTC. It encodes CASSVTGEQYF.

V gene TRBV28 combines with J gene TRBJ1-1, with TRBD1 matching 7 bases. The germline V gene has CDR1 MDHEN and CDR2 SYDVKM. CDR3 length: 14 amino acids. Losses at the gene ends were 5 bases for V and 4 bases for J; bases not matched to a gene: 7. CDR3 nucleotide sequence: TGTGCCAGCAGTCCCCGAGACAGGGCCACTGAAGCTTTCTTT. Translated, it gives CASSPRDRATEAFF.

This clone was observed once. The chain employs TRBV7-3 and TRBJ2-2; 7 bases are a match to TRBD1. Germline V gene data show CDR1 as SGHTA and CDR2 as FQGTGA. After removal of 5 bases from V and 3 bases from J, the junction contained 6 bases not matched to a gene. CDR3 length equals 15 residues. The CDR3 sequence is CASSPDRTYTGELFF. CDR3 bases: TGTGCCAGCAGCCCGGACAGGACCTACACCGGGGAGCTGTTTTTT.

The genes are TRBV6-5 and TRBJ1-5; no firm D call. The CDR3 covers 13 residues. V was shortened by 7 bases and J by 2 bases, with 9 bases between the two germline ends. Germline-derived CDR1 and CDR2 are MNHEY and SVGAGI. The CDR3 DNA sequence: TGTGCCAGCATGGAGATGCGCAATCAGCCCCAGCATTTT. Its protein is CASMEMRNQPQHF.

This chain uses TRBV5-6 with TRBJ1-1; no firm D call. Germline assignment: CDR1 SGHDT and CDR2 YYEEEE. Between the trimmed V and J ends, which lost 7 bases and 0 bases, there was a span of 10 bases. The CDR3 runs to 13 residues. CDR3 sequence: CASAGSVNTEAFF. The CDR3 bases are TGTGCCAGCGCTGGCTCCGTGAACACTGAAGCTTTCTTT.

This chain uses TRBV5-1 with TRBJ1-6, with a possible D match to TRBD1 (6 bases). V lost 0 bases, J lost 11 bases, and 9 bases lay in between. The CDR3 runs 13 residues. CDR1 is SGHRS and CDR2 is YFSETQ in the germline V gene. CDR3: CASSLEGVPPLHF. CDR3 nucleotides: TGCGCCAGCAGCTTGGAGGGGGTACCACCCCTCCACTTT.

This clone was observed a handful of times. The chain recombines TRBV30 with TRBJ1-5; D not resolved. The CDR3 spans 13 residues. Trimming stripped 2 bases from V and 4 bases from J, with 9 bases between. The germline V gene encodes CDR1 GTSNPN and CDR2 SVGIG (reference sequence). In nucleotides, the CDR3 is TGTGCCTGGAGTAACAGCCTGAATCAGCCCCAGCATTTT. As protein: CAWSNSLNQPQHF.

This rearrangement joins TRBV5-4 to TRBJ2-1; 10 bases fit TRBD2. CDR1 and CDR2 (germline): SGHNT, YYREEE (reference sequence). The CDR3 totals 15 residues. Trimming took 1 base from V and 7 from J; bases not matched to a gene: 5. CDR3 amino acids: CASSLRAGGLNEQFF. DNA for the CDR3: TGTGCCAGCAGCTTGAGAGCGGGAGGGCTAAATGAGCAGTTCTTC.

In DNA form, the CDR3 reads TGCGCCAGCAGCGCGCCGGGACAGGGGATGAACACTGAAGCTTTCTTT. It is translated as CASSAPGQGMNTEAFF. The chain is built from TRBV5-1 and TRBJ1-1, with 10 bases lining up with TRBD1. Germline V gene data show CDR1 as SGHRS and CDR2 as YFSETQ. This CDR3 has 16 residues. With V trimmed by 4 bases and J by 0 bases, 6 bases remained unmatched.

This sequence joins TRBV7-3 and TRBJ2-6; TRBD1 might be the D (5 bases). The CDR3 extends over 18 amino acids. Trimming pared 1 base from V and 4 bases from J, leaving 17 bases between. The V gene's germline CDR1 is SGHTA and CDR2 FQGTGA. The CDR3: CASSLRSSGRLGANVLTF. The CDR3 DNA sequence: TGTGCCAGCAGCTTAAGGTCGTCAGGGCGGTTAGGGGCCAACGTCCTGACTTTC.

J is TRBJ1-6 and V is TRBV6-5; D may be TRBD1 (6 bases). Trimming removed 2 bases from V and 4 bases from J, with 9 bases in between. The germline gives CDR1 MNHEY, CDR2 SVGAGI. The CDR3 has 15 amino acids. The CDR3 loop reads CASSYRTAYNSPLHF. The CDR3 nucleotides are TGTGCCAGCAGTTACAGGACAGCATATAATTCACCCCTCCACTTT.

The chain couples TRBV5-6 to TRBJ1-2, with 8 bases that match TRBD1. Germline loops: CDR1 SGHDT, CDR2 YYEEEE. This CDR3 is 14 amino acids long. V gave up 0 bases and J gave up 6 bases; unmatched junction bases: 4. The CDR3 is CASSLGRGLDGYTF. For the CDR3, the DNA is TGTGCCAGCAGCTTGGGCAGGGGGCTGGATGGCTACACCTTC.

The V and J genes are TRBV5-1 and TRBJ2-7, with 10 bases that match TRBD2. This CDR3 spans 14 amino acids. Unmatched junction bases numbered 3, after V lost 2 bases and J lost 4 bases. Germline V CDR1 and CDR2: SGHRS, YFSETQ. CDR3 amino acids: CASSFASGGYEQYF. CDR3 in DNA: TGCGCCAGCAGCTTCGCTAGCGGGGGTTACGAGCAGTACTTC.

J is TRBJ1-6 and V is TRBV30; no clear D gene. The V end lost 3 bases, the J end lost 6 bases, and 15 bases lay between the germline ends. The CDR3 consists of 15 residues. The germline CDR1 and CDR2 sequences are GTSNPN and SVGIG (reference sequence). CDR3 in amino acids: CAWSPPGVGNSPLHF. DNA of the CDR3: TGTGCCTGGAGCCCCCCCGGGGTTGGTAATTCACCCCTCCACTTT.

This clone was seen once. The chain has TRBV15 and TRBJ2-7; tentatively, D is TRBD1 (5 bases). The CDR3 has 14 residues. In germline, CDR1 is LNHNV, CDR2 YYDKDF (reference sequence). Trimming removed 1 base from V and 4 bases from J, with 11 bases in between. The CDR3 here is CATSRGRQGYEQYF. The CDR3 DNA follows: TGTGCCACCAGCAGAGGTCGGCAGGGTTACGAGCAGTACTTC.

The chain uses TRBV19 and TRBJ2-7; a weak D match, TRBD1 (5 bases). V was clipped by 4 bases and J by 3 bases, with 13 bases between them. The CDR3 covers 14 residues. CDR1 and CDR2 (germline): LNHDA, SQIVND (reference sequence). The CDR3 protein is CASSTPNRFYEQYF. Written as DNA, the CDR3 is TGTGCCAGTAGTACCCCCAACAGGTTCTACGAGCAGTACTTC.

This chain connects TRBV28 to TRBJ2-1; D remains unclear. V was shortened by 3 bases and J by 12 bases, with 15 bases between the two germline ends. This CDR3 is built from 13 residues. The germline CDR1 and CDR2 sequences are MDHEN and SYDVKM. This CDR3 is CASSLPAPGGQFF. For the CDR3, the DNA is TGTGCCAGCAGTTTGCCAGCCCCGGGTGGGCAGTTCTTC.

V usage is TRBV2 and J usage is TRBJ2-3; 10 bases line up with TRBD1. From germline, CDR1 is SNHLY and CDR2 FYNNEI. The V segment lost 8 bases and the J segment 3 bases; nucleotides outside the gene matches: 8. The CDR3 totals 15 residues. DNA for the CDR3: TGTGCCAGCGGGGGGACAGGGGTGGTTACAGATACGCAGTATTTT. Protein product: CASGGTGVVTDTQYF.

This clone has only one observation. The chain is built from TRBV4-1 and TRBJ2-5, with 7 nucleotides matching TRBD2. CDR1 and CDR2 from the germline V gene are MGHRA and YSYEKL. This CDR3 spans 14 amino acids. The ends lost 1 base at V and 5 bases at J; junction bases unmatched: 4. The CDR3 sequence: CASSQGAGWETQYF. DNA for the CDR3: TGCGCCAGCAGCCAAGGAGCGGGGTGGGAGACCCAGTACTTC.

The chain uses TRBV6-2 or TRBV6-3 and TRBJ2-1; 12 bases agree with TRBD2. The CDR3 sequence is 15 residues long. V was clipped by 7 bases and J by 7 bases; unmatched bases: 8. Per the germline V gene, CDR1 is MNHEY and CDR2 is SVGEGT. The CDR3 DNA sequence: TGTGCCAGCACCCCCCTCGGACTAGCGGGAAATGAGCAGTTCTTC. Its translation: CASTPLGLAGNEQFF.

The CDR3 sequence is CASSGTQISNQPQHF. The CDR3, as DNA: TGTGCCAGCAGTGGGACACAAATTAGCAATCAGCCCCAGCATTTT. This chain connects TRBV2 to TRBJ1-5; the D gene is possibly TRBD1 (5 bases). This CDR3 region has 15 residues. Trimming left V 4 bases short and J 0 bases short, with 10 bases between. Germline CDR1 is SNHLY and CDR2 is FYNNEI. Full variable domain (rest looked up from reference TRBV2 and TRBJ1-5): EPEVTQTPSHQVTQMGQEVILRCVPISNHLYFYWYRQILGQKVEFLVSFYNNEISEKSEIFDDQFSVERPDGSNFTLKIRSTKLEDSAMYFCASSGTQISNQPQHFGDGTRLSIL.